This passage covers 23 T cell receptor beta chains from one sample sequenced in a study of blood T cells in healthy people across ages. Sample-barcoded 5' priming and a J-beta primer mix drove a second PCR of roughly 6 to 12 cycles. TCRdb independently ran MiXCR on the 5' RACE reads; one entry per CDR3 protein. This repertoire shows 650,000 or so distinct CDR3 sequences, over 40% found once; its top ten account for about 14%. Sequencing used blood. The receptors were gathered from a woman of 80 years or more in good health.

This clonotype was seen at least ten times. The rearrangement uses TRBV3-1 and TRBJ1-2; the D is unclear. The ends were cut back, 1 base at V and 5 bases at J, with 5 bases in the middle. The V gene's germline CDR1 is LGHDT and CDR2 YNNKEL (reference sequence). This CDR3 has 12 amino acids. CDR3 nucleotides: TGTGCCAGCAGCCAAGCCGGATATGGCTACACCTTC. This gives the protein CASSQAGYGYTF. The full variable domain, with the rest looked up from reference TRBV3-1 and TRBJ1-2, is DTAVSQTPKYLVTQMGNDKSIKCEQNLGHDTMYWYKQDSKKFLKIMFSYNNKELIINETVPNRFSPKSPDKAHLNLHINSLELGDSAVYFCASSQAGYGYTFGSGTRLTVV.

The chain couples TRBV29-1 to TRBJ2-3, with 12 bases fitting TRBD1. This CDR3 comprises 15 residues. From germline, CDR1 is SQVTM and CDR2 ANQGSEA. With V trimmed by 6 bases and J by 4 bases, 8 bases remained unmatched. The CDR3 coding sequence is TGCAGCGTCCCCCCCGGGACAGGGGGCGCAGATACGCAGTATTTT. Translation gives CSVPPGTGGADTQYF.

This sequence joins TRBV20-1 and TRBJ1-6; D uncertain. Trimming took off 1 base at V and 5 bases at J, with 15 bases between the two ends. Germline V CDR1 and CDR2: DFQATT, SNEGSKA (reference sequence). The CDR3 length is 16 residues. CDR3 in DNA: TGCAGTGCTAGAGTGATTGGGAGCGTCGATAATTCACCCCTCCACTTT. Translated, it gives CSARVIGSVDNSPLHF.

The J gene is TRBJ2-5, the V gene TRBV25-1; D is ambiguous. The J call is uncertain, as TRBJ2-7 better fits the DNA end. This CDR3 comprises 11 residues. Per germline, CDR1 MGHDK and CDR2 SYGVNS. This chain's CDR3 is CASRWLDEQYF. CDR3 sequence (DNA): TGTGCCAGCAGATGGCTAGACGAGCAGTACTTC.

The V gene is TRBV29-1, the J gene TRBJ2-3; TRBD2 matches 13 bases. The CDR3 consists of 15 residues. Per germline, CDR1 SQVTM and CDR2 ANQGSEA. Losses at the gene ends were 5 bases for V and 2 bases for J; bases not matched to a gene: 4. The CDR3 sequence: CSVQGLAGFTDTQYF. In DNA form, the CDR3 reads TGCAGCGTTCAGGGACTAGCGGGGTTCACAGATACGCAGTATTTT.

The chain employs TRBV20-1 and TRBJ2-1; TRBD1 might be the D (5 bases). V lost 2 bases and J 0 bases, leaving 8 bases between the germline ends. The CDR3 loop spans 14 amino acids. From germline, CDR1 is DFQATT and CDR2 SNEGSKA (reference sequence). CDR3: CSARHRSSYNEQFF. Here the CDR3 DNA reads TGCAGTGCTAGACACAGGAGCTCCTACAATGAGCAGTTCTTC.

This clonotype was recorded many times. The rearrangement joins TRBV12-3 or TRBV12-4 to TRBJ2-7, with D hard to call. The V end was cut by 7 bases, the J end by 6 bases, with 13 bases between. The CDR3 loop spans 12 amino acids. The CDR3 DNA reads TGTGCCAGCACCCTTGAGAGTAGCGAGCAGTACTTC. Translating gives CASTLESSEQYF.

The chain recombines TRBV12-3 or TRBV12-4 with TRBJ2-4, with D tentatively TRBD1 (5 bases). The J call is uncertain, as TRBJ2-7 better fits the DNA end. This CDR3 has 14 amino acids. The CDR3 reads CASTFPGKGYEQYF. The CDR3 DNA follows: TGTGCCAGCACCTTCCCAGGGAAGGGCTACGAGCAGTACTTC.

This clonotype was counted once. V is TRBV6-6 and J is TRBJ2-5, with D perhaps TRBD1 (6 bases). The germline gives CDR1 MNHNY, CDR2 SVGAGI (reference sequence). V was trimmed by 4 bases and J by 11 bases, leaving 20 bases between them. The CDR3 sequence is 14 residues long. CDR3 coding DNA: TGTGCCAGCAGTTTGGGACATAAGGGACATGAGCAGTACTTC. It translates to CASSLGHKGHEQYF.

This clonotype was seen repeatedly, ten times or more. This rearrangement joins TRBV21-1 to TRBJ2-7. TRBV21-1 constitutes a pseudogene. This CDR3 spans 9 amino acids. The CDR3: CAISYEQYF. CDR3 nucleotides: TGTGCCATCTCCTACGAGCAGTACTTC.

This clonotype occurred a few times. J is TRBJ2-3 and V is TRBV30; D is perhaps TRBD2 (5 bases). Trimming removed 2 bases at V and 2 bases at J, with 11 bases between. The CDR3 runs to 14 residues. CDR1 GTSNPN and CDR2 SVGIG come from the germline V gene (reference sequence). CDR3 amino acids: CAWSSAALTDTQYF. The CDR3 coding sequence is TGTGCCTGGAGTTCAGCGGCGCTCACAGATACGCAGTATTTT. The variable domain in full, with the rest retrieved from reference TRBV30 and TRBJ2-3, is SQTIHQWPATLVQPVGSPLSLECTVEGTSNPNLYWYRQAAGRGLQLLFYSVGIGQISSEVPQNLSASRPQDRQFILSSKKLLLSDSGFYLCAWSSAALTDTQYFGPGTRLTVL.

The chain recombines TRBV20-1 with TRBJ2-1, with 7 bases aligning to TRBD2. CDR1 is DFQATT and CDR2 is SNEGSKA in the germline V gene (reference sequence). The CDR3 length is 16 residues. The junction had 14 bases not matched to a gene; V was cut back by 0 bases and J by 9 bases. The CDR3 loop is CSARDLTGLQIGEQFF. The CDR3 DNA is TGCAGTGCTAGAGACCTGACGGGACTACAGATTGGTGAGCAGTTCTTC.

CDR3: CSARDHYNRAGAYEQYF. For the CDR3, the DNA is TGCAGTGCTAGAGACCACTATAACCGGGCCGGCGCCTACGAGCAGTACTTC. The gene calls are TRBV20-1 and TRBJ2-5; D uncertain. The DNA matches TRBJ2-7 better at its end, which makes the J call doubtful. The CDR3 runs 17 residues. CDR1 and CDR2 (germline): DFQATT, SNEGSKA (reference sequence).

As concerns this clonotype: A much larger clone sits a single nucleotide away, making a read error possible. This chain connects TRBV5-1 to TRBJ2-5; the match to TRBD2 covers 9 bases. V gave up 2 bases and J gave up 11 bases; unmatched junction bases: 13. Looked up from germline, CDR1 is SGHRS and CDR2 is YFSETQ. The CDR3 is 15 amino acids. This CDR3 reads CASSLVAGAQNEQYF. The CDR3 DNA reads TGCGCCAGCAGCTTAGTAGCGGGAGCGCAAAATGAGCAGTACTTC.

This clonotype was seen repeatedly, ten times or more. V usage is TRBV10-3 and J usage is TRBJ2-1; 8 bases align to TRBD1. The CDR3 is 13 amino acids. With 8 bases clipped from V and 6 bases from J, the junction kept 6 bases outside the gene matches. Germline V lookup: CDR1 ENHRY, CDR2 SYGVKD. The CDR3 sequence: CAIQGARINEQFF. The CDR3 DNA sequence: TGTGCCATCCAGGGGGCGCGGATCAATGAGCAGTTCTTC.

The rearrangement links TRBV6-6 to TRBJ2-7; possible D gene TRBD2, 6 bases. This CDR3 is built from 13 residues. Per the germline V gene, CDR1 is MNHNY and CDR2 is SVGAGI (reference sequence). Trimming pared 7 bases from V and 1 base from J, leaving 11 bases between. The CDR3 here is CASKGTQSYEQYF. The CDR3 bases are TGTGCCAGCAAAGGGACTCAGTCCTACGAGCAGTACTTC.

This clonotype was picked up many times. The CDR3 DNA sequence: TGTGCCAGCGGGTCGGCGCTTAGCACAGATACGCAGTATTTT. This gives the protein CASGSALSTDTQYF. The chain joins TRBV6-5 to TRBJ2-3; no firm D call. The CDR3 is 14 residues long. Trimming removed 8 bases at V and 0 bases at J, with 12 bases between. Per the germline V gene, CDR1 is MNHEY and CDR2 is SVGAGI.

This clonotype was seen ten or more times. The gene calls are TRBV7-9 and TRBJ1-5, with 9 bases lining up with TRBD1. In germline, CDR1 is SEHNR, CDR2 FQNEAQ (reference sequence). The J segment lost 3 bases and the V segment lost 5 bases, leaving 2 bases of the junction unmatched. The CDR3 has 14 residues. The chain's CDR3 is CASSRTGDNQPQHF. CDR3 nucleotides: TGTGCCAGCAGCCGGACAGGGGACAATCAGCCCCAGCATTTT.

For this clonotype: The germline gene is not matched at one end of the junction; a read error may be the cause. This sequence joins TRBV7-2 and TRBJ2-5; 7 bases align to TRBD2. Germline CDR1 SGHTA, CDR2 FQGNSA. The CDR3 totals 14 residues. The CDR3 loop reads CAGSLQRGEETQYF. The DNA of the CDR3 is TGTGCCGGCAGCTTACAGCGGGGCGAAGAGACCCAGTACTTC.

The chain joins TRBV27 to TRBJ2-4; D call uncertain. The assigned J gene may be wrong: the sequence end matches TRBJ2-7 better. CDR3 length: 14 residues. The germline CDR1 and CDR2 sequences are MNHEY and SMNVEV (reference sequence). CDR3: CASTQSAASYEQYF. DNA for the CDR3: TGTGCCAGCACCCAATCGGCAGCCTCCTACGAGCAGTACTTC.

This chain links TRBV7-9 with TRBJ2-1, with D possibly TRBD2 on 6 matching bases. CDR3 length equals 15 residues. Germline V gene data show CDR1 as SEHNR and CDR2 as FQNEAQ (reference sequence). The V end was cut by 6 bases, the J end by 2 bases, with 14 bases between. DNA for the CDR3: TGTGCCAGCAGAGCCGCCGGGACTCCCTACAATGAGCAGTTCTTC. This translates into CASRAAGTPYNEQFF.

The chain is built from TRBV12-3 or TRBV12-4 and TRBJ2-7; 13 positions agree with TRBD2. This CDR3 is built from 15 residues. V gave up 7 bases and J gave up 6 bases; unmatched junction bases: 9. This chain's CDR3 is CASIAGLAGSGEQYF. CDR3 bases: TGTGCCAGCATCGCGGGACTAGCGGGGAGTGGCGAGCAGTACTTC.

This clonotype has a count of ten or more. This chain links TRBV7-3 with TRBJ2-1; TRBD2 is a possible D gene (5 bases). Trimming removed 5 bases from V and 4 bases from J, with 15 bases in between. The CDR3 runs 15 residues. Per the germline V gene, CDR1 is SGHTA and CDR2 is FQGTGA. CDR3 residues: CASSLIPGRYNEQFF. DNA of the CDR3: TGTGCCAGCAGCCTAATACCGGGAAGATACAATGAGCAGTTCTTC. Supplemented by reference TRBV7-3 and TRBJ2-1, the full variable domain reads GAGVSQTPSNKVTEKGKYVELRCDPISGHTALYWYRQSLGQGPEFLIYFQGTGAADDSGLPNDRFFAVRPEGSVSTLKIQRTERGDSAVYLCASSLIPGRYNEQFFGPGTRLTVL.